The 5 T cell receptor beta chains presented below share a single source sample, sequenced in a study of cytomegalovirus exposure and HLA in healthy donors. PCR was performed using 60 Vbeta and 13 Jbeta primers. Assay: immunoSEQ multiplex PCR; the TCRdb copy retains only in-frame clones and omits some. The top ten clones hold approximately 3% of a sample with about 140,000 clones, 70% to 80% of them seen once. Sequencing input: PBMCs. The source is a female donor in good health and CMV-seronegative.

The chain employs TRBV13 and TRBJ2-1, with 15 bases lining up with TRBD2. This CDR3 has 15 residues. V dropped 5 bases and J dropped 8; count of bases not matched to a gene: 4. Looked up from germline, CDR1 is PRHDT and CDR2 is FYEKMQ (reference sequence). This CDR3 is CASSRTSGRADEQFF. The CDR3 DNA reads as TGTGCCAGCAGCCGGACTAGCGGGAGGGCCGATGAGCAGTTCTTC. The full variable domain, rest sourced from reference TRBV13 and TRBJ2-1, is AAGVIQSPRHLIKEKRETATLKCYPIPRHDTVYWYQQGPGQDPQFLISFYEKMQSDKGSIPDRFSAQQFSDYHSELNMSSLELGDSALYFCASSRTSGRADEQFFGPGTRLTVL.

V is TRBV5-8 and J is TRBJ1-2; D call uncertain. The CDR3 spans 15 residues. Germline CDR1 and CDR2: SGHTS and YDEGEE. Trimming shortened V by 7 bases and J by 5 bases, and 21 bases separated the two germline ends. This CDR3 is CASREGSRGVYGYTF. The DNA of the CDR3 is TGTGCCAGCCGCGAGGGTTCTCGGGGAGTTTATGGCTACACCTTC.

The genes are TRBV9 and TRBJ2-1; D might be TRBD2 (6 bases). Germline CDR1 is SGDLS and CDR2 is YYNGEE. The CDR3 totals 13 residues. The V and J ends lost 3 bases and 6 bases respectively, with 10 bases between them. The DNA of the CDR3 is TGTGCCAGCAGCGGCGGGACTTTCAATGAGCAGTTCTTC. It translates to CASSGGTFNEQFF. The variable domain in full, with the rest retrieved from reference TRBV9 and TRBJ2-1, is DSGVTQTPKHLITATGQRVTLRCSPRSGDLSVYWYQQSLDQGLQFLIQYYNGEERAKGNILERFSAQQFPDLHSELNLSSLELGDSALYFCASSGGTFNEQFFGPGTRLTVL.

The rearrangement joins TRBV18 to TRBJ1-2, with 9 bases identical to TRBD1. Trimming cost V 3 bases and J 6 bases; bases outside gene matches: 8. Looked up from germline, CDR1 is KGHSH and CDR2 is LQKENI. The CDR3 totals 15 residues. CDR3 sequence reads: CASSPTDRGSHGYTF. The CDR3 DNA follows: TGTGCCAGCTCACCTACGGACAGGGGATCGCATGGCTACACCTTC.

The V call is TRBV7-2, the J call TRBJ1-2, with 10 bases that match TRBD1. V shed 6 bases and J 6 bases; nucleotides not matched to a gene: 7. This CDR3 is 14 amino acids long. Per germline, CDR1 SGHTA and CDR2 FQGNSA. The CDR3 here is CASRRGTGADGYTF. In DNA form, the CDR3 reads TGTGCCAGCAGGAGAGGGACAGGGGCCGATGGCTACACCTTC.